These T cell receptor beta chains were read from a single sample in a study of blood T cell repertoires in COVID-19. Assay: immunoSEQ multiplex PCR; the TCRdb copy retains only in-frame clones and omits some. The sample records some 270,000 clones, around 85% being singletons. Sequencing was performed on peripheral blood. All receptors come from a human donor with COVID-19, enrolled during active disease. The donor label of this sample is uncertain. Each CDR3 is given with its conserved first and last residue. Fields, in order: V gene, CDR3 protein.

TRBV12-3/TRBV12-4	CASSREYTEAFF
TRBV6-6	CASSYQASGKTEQYF
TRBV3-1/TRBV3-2	CASSRQGTNEKLFF
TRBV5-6	CASSGTGQGNYGYTF
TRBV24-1	CATSNPSGSSGANVLTF
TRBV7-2	CASSPAAVTVNEQFF
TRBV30	CAWVVQGLTDTQYF
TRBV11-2	CASNHGGVDKAFF
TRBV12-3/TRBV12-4	CASSSDRDTEAFF
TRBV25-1	CASSGTGTLHGQQYF
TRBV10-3	CAISELQGGNQPQHF
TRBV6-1	CASSEPRTSSYEQYF
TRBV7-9	CASSSTHGQEANYGYTF
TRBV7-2	CASTMDRGLFGYTF
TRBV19	CASSTWTSGMGYNLDEQFF
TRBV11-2	CASSLDLTRRITDTQYF
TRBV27	CASSLGTSGRDTQYF
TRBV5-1	CASSFNGLAGTTGELFF
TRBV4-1	CASSRGTGYGYTF
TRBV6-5	CASSRRNTEAFF
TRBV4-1	CASSQGLAGYLGGNIQYF
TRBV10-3	CAISESNSGRYTGELFF